The T cell receptor (beta chain) described here comes from a study of T cells after yellow fever vaccination. Study at large: Fractions of low cell number were prepared using SMART-Seq v4 Ultra Low Input. The study's findings and limits: Clones from primary vaccination mostly reappeared after the booster (96% CD4, over 85% CD8). Relatively few clonotypes were ones that appeared in both CD4 and CD8 compartments. In FACS-sorted repertoires, abundant clonotypes from the bulk population could appear as contaminants.

Concerning this clonotype: What it recognizes is unknown.

The germline V gene has CDR1 MNHEY and CDR2 SMNVEV (reference sequence). CDR3 length equals 15 residues. The germline V and J ends were trimmed by 3 bases and 6 bases, with 17 bases remaining between them. TCRdb used MiXCR to reprocess the 5' RACE reads, holding one entry per CDR3 protein. The sample consists of about 550,000 distinct CDR3 sequences, about 19% of them appearing once. The sequence was obtained from a man aged 25-45 years who received the YFV17D yellow fever vaccine. The V gene is TRBV27, the J gene TRBJ1-2, with TRBD1 as a possible D gene (5 bases). Here the sequenced sample was PBMCs, taken 15 days after the yellow fever booster vaccination. The CDR3 DNA follows: TGTGCCAGCAGTTTCGAGGGTTTGGAGGGGAATGGCTACACCTTC. It specifies CASSFEGLEGNGYTF.